This TCR beta chain was sequenced for a study of radiotherapy plus CTLA-4 blockade in lung cancer. The V and J ends lost 2 bases and 7 bases respectively, with 6 bases between them. Germline CDR1 is SEHNR and CDR2 is FQNEAQ (reference sequence). The CDR3 has 12 amino acids. Produced via immunoSEQ multiplex PCR; TCRdb's table is partial and in-frame only. The sample shows fewer than 140,000 clones, more than 75% of them seen only once. Chemo-refractory metastatic non-small-cell lung cancer patients received focal radiation with ipilimumab CTLA-4 blockade. The starting material was peripheral blood, obtained from a patient treated with radiotherapy plus ipilimumab. This receptor was identified in a human donor with non-small cell lung cancer that progressed on radiotherapy plus ipilimumab. Some clones in this sample may be carry-over from other donors' samples. This chain connects TRBV7-9 to TRBJ2-1; D gene unclear. The CDR3 DNA reads as TGTGCCAGCAGCTTACGAGTAAATGAGCAGTTCTTC. Translated, it gives CASSLRVNEQFF.